The present T cell receptor (beta chain) was sequenced within a study of shared clonotypes between healthy human individuals. Sequencing was at deep level. This table comes from immunoSEQ multiplex PCR, and its TCRdb copy is limited to in-frame clones, with some not included. The repertoire holds about 670,000 clones, with about two thirds as singletons. Germline V lookup: CDR1 MDHEN, CDR2 SYDVKM. The CDR3 has 18 residues. V was clipped by 5 bases and J by 5 bases, with 26 bases between them. Sequenced input: memory CD4+ T cells sorted from blood. Subset denoted: CD45RA-negative fraction. The TCR was taken from a woman younger than 45 in good health. The rearrangement links TRBV28 to TRBJ2-3; D possibly uses TRBD1 or TRBD2 (5 bases each). For the CDR3, the DNA is TGTGCCAGCAGTCGTCACCCCGCCCGGGACGGATTAGGAGATACGCAGTATTTT. Residues: CASSRHPARDGLGDTQYF.